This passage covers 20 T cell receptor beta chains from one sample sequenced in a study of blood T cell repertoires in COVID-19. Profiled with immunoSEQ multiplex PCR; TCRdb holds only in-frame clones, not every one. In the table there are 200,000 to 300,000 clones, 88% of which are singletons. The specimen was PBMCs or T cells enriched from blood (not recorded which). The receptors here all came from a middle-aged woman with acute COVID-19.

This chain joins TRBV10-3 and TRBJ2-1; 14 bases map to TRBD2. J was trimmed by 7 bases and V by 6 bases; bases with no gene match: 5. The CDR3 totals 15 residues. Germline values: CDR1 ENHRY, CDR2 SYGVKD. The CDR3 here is CAIRTGTSGSNEQFF. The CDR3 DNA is TGTGCCATCAGAACTGGGACTAGCGGGAGTAATGAGCAGTTCTTC.

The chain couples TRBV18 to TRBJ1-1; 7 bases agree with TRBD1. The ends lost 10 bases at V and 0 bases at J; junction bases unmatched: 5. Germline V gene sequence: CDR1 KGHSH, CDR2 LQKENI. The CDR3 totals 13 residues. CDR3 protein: CATTGVMNTEAFF. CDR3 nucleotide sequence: TGTGCCACCACAGGGGTGATGAACACTGAAGCTTTCTTT.

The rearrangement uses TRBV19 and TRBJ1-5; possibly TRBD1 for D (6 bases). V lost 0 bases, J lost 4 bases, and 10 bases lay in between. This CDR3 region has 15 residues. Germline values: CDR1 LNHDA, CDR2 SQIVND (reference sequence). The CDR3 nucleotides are TGTGCCAGTAGTATAGATGGGGACAAAAATCAGCCCCAGCATTTT. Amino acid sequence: CASSIDGDKNQPQHF.

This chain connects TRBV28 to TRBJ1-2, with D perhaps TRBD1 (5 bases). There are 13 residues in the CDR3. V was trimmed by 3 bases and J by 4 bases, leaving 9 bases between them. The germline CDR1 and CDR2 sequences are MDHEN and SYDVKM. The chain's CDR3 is CASSFPGLYGYTF. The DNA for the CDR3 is TGTGCCAGCAGTTTTCCGGGACTCTATGGCTACACCTTC.

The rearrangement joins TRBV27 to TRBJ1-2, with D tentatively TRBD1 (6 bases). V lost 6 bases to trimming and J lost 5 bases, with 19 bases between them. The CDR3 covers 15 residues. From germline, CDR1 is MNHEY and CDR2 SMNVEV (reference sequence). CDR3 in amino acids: CASSPSPAGDYGYTF. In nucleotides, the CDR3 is TGTGCCAGCAGCCCCTCCCCGGCAGGGGATTATGGCTACACCTTC.

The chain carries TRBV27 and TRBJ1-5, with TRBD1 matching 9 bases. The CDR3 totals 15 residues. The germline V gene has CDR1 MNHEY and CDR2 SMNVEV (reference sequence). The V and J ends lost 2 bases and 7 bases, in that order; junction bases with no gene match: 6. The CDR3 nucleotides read TGTGCCAGCAGTTTAGGGACAGGGTATCGCCAGCCCCAGCATTTT. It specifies CASSLGTGYRQPQHF.

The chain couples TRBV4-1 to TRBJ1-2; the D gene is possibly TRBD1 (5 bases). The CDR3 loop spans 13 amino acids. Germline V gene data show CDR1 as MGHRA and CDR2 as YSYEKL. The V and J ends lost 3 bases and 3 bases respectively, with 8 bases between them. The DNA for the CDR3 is TGCGCCAGCAGCCATATACAGGACTATGGCTACACCTTC. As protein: CASSHIQDYGYTF.

Written as DNA, the CDR3 is TGTGCCAGCAGCTTGGGGACTAGCGGGAGTTCCGGAGAGACCCAGTACTTC. It is translated as CASSLGTSGSSGETQYF. The rearrangement joins TRBV5-4 to TRBJ2-5; 13 bases map to TRBD2. Germline V gene data show CDR1 as SGHNT and CDR2 as YYREEE (reference sequence). J lost 4 bases, V lost 0 bases, and 6 bases had no gene match. The CDR3 is 17 amino acids.

In nucleotides, the CDR3 is TGTGCCAGTCATCTAGCGGGAGTGGATGAGCAGTTCTTC. It encodes CASHLAGVDEQFF. The rearrangement joins TRBV5-4 to TRBJ2-1; 10 bases line up with TRBD2. Trimming cost V 8 bases and J 8 bases; bases outside gene matches: 7. This CDR3 contains 13 residues. Per germline, CDR1 SGHNT and CDR2 YYREEE (reference sequence). Filled out from reference TRBV5-4 and TRBJ2-1, the complete variable domain reads ETGVTQSPTHLIKTRGQQVTLRCSSQSGHNTVSWYQQALGQGPQFIFQYYREEENGRGNFPPRFSGLQFPNYSSELNVNALELDDSALYLCASHLAGVDEQFFGPGTRLTVL.

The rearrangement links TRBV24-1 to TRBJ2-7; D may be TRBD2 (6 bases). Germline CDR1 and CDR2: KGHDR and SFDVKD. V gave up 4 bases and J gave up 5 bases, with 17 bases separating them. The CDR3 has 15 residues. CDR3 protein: CATSDPGRTNDEQYF. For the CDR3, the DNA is TGTGCCACCAGTGACCCGGGGCGGACTAACGACGAGCAGTACTTC.

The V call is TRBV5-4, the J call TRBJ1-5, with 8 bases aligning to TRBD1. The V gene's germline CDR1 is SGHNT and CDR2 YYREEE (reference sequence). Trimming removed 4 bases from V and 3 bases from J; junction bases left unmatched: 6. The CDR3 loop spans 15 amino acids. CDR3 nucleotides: TGTGCCAGCAGCACTGGGACAGGTCTCAATCAGCCCCAGCATTTT. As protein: CASSTGTGLNQPQHF. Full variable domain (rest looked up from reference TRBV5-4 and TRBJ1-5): ETGVTQSPTHLIKTRGQQVTLRCSSQSGHNTVSWYQQALGQGPQFIFQYYREEENGRGNFPPRFSGLQFPNYSSELNVNALELDDSALYLCASSTGTGLNQPQHFGDGTRLSIL.

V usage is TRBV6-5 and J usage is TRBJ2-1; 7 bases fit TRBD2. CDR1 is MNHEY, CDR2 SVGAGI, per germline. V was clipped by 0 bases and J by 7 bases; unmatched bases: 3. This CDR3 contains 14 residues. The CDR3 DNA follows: TGTGCCAGCAGTTACTCAGGACTAGTGAATGAGCAGTTCTTC. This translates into CASSYSGLVNEQFF.

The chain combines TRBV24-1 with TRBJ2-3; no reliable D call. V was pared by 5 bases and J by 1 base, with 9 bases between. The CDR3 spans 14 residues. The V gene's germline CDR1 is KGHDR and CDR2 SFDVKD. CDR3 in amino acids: CATSGWAGTDTQYF. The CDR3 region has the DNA TGTGCCACCAGTGGATGGGCAGGCACAGATACGCAGTATTTT.

CDR3 DNA: TGTGGACTGGGGGGTAATCTTGGGGAGAGGAACACTGAAGCTTTCTTT. Protein sequence: CGLGGNLGERNTEAFF. This chain connects TRBV30 to TRBJ1-1; a weak D match, TRBD1 (5 bases). Germline values: CDR1 GTSNPN, CDR2 SVGIG (reference sequence). The CDR3 extends over 16 amino acids.

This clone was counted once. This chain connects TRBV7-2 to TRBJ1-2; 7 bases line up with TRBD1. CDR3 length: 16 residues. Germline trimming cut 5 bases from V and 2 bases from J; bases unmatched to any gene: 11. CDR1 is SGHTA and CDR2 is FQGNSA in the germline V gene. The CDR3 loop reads CASSPPNPDRNYGYTF. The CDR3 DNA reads TGTGCCAGCAGCCCTCCCAATCCGGACAGGAACTATGGCTACACCTTC.

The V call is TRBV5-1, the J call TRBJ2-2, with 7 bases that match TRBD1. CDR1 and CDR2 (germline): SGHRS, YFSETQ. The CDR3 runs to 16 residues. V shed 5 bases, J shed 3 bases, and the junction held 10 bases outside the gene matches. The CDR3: CASSGTGAPDTGELFF. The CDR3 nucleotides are TGCGCCAGCAGTGGCACAGGGGCCCCCGACACCGGGGAGCTGTTTTTT. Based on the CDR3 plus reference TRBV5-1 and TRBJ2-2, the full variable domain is KAGVTQTPRYLIKTRGQQVTLSCSPISGHRSVSWYQQTPGQGLQFLFEYFSETQRNKGNFPGRFSGRQFSNSRSEMNVSTLELGDSALYLCASSGTGAPDTGELFFGEGSRLTVL.

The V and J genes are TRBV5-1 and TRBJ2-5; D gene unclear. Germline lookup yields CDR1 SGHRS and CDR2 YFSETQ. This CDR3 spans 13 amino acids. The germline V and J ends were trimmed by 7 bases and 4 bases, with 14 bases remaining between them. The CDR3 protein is CASEPSPGETQYF. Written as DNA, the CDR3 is TGCGCCAGCGAACCGAGCCCTGGAGAGACCCAGTACTTC.

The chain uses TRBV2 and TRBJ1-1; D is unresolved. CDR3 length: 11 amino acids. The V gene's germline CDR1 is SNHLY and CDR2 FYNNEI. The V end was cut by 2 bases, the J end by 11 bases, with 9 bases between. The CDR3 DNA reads TGTGCCAGCAGTGAAACCTACCGGGCTTTCTTT. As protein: CASSETYRAFF.

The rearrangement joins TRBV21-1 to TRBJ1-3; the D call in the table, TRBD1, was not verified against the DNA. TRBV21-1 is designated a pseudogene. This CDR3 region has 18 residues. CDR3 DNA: TGTGCCAGCAGCAAAAGGGGGCGCTTTGGGAACACTGGAAACACCATATATTTT. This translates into CASSKRGRFGNTGNTIYF.

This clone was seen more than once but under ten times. The CDR3 DNA is TGTGCCAGCACAAAGGAGGGAATGTCTGAAGCTTTCTTT. Translating it yields CASTKEGMSEAFF. The chain joins TRBV2 to TRBJ1-1; D is uncertain. The CDR3 length is 13 residues. Per the germline V gene, CDR1 is SNHLY and CDR2 is FYNNEI. Trimming removed 7 bases from V and 6 bases from J, with 15 bases in between. The entire variable domain, with the rest obtained from reference TRBV2 and TRBJ1-1, is as follows: EPEVTQTPSHQVTQMGQEVILRCVPISNHLYFYWYRQILGQKVEFLVSFYNNEISEKSEIFDDQFSVERPDGSNFTLKIRSTKLEDSAMYFCASTKEGMSEAFFGQGTRLTVV.